Listed below are T cell receptor beta chains from one sample, sequenced in a study of identical twins. TCRdb ran MiXCR on the 5' RACE reads and lists one entry per CDR3 protein. Among approximately 94,000 distinct CDR3 sequences listed, just under 6% were seen once. The sample consisted of memory T cells sorted from blood. The receptors derive from a woman between 45 and 60 years old in good health. The CDR3 runs from the conserved cysteine through the conserved F or W. Fields, in order: D gene, V gene, J gene, clone size, CDR3 DNA, CDR3 protein. D genes are given only for firm matches. For some rows the clone size is stated as once, few or many, or as a class when expanded; others skip it.

>TRBD1|TRBV20-1|TRBJ1-1|few
TGCAGTGCTAGAGAGAGTGGGACAGACAGGACTGAAGCTTTCTTT
CSARESGTDRTEAFF
>TRBD2|TRBV6-5|TRBJ2-2|many
TGTGCCAGCAGTTACGAGGGGACTAGCGCCTTCACCGGGGAGCTGTTTTTT
CASSYEGTSAFTGELFF
>TRBD2|TRBV20-1|TRBJ2-5|many
TGCAGTGCTGGCACGGGACTAGCGGGAGCAGAGACCCAGTACTTC
CSAGTGLAGAETQYF
>TRBD2|TRBV6-5|TRBJ2-1|many
TGTGCCAGCAGTTACGGAACGGGGAGCGGGAGCCAGTACAATGAGCAGTTCTTC
CASSYGTGSGSQYNEQFF
>TRBD1|TRBV20-1|TRBJ1-5|many
TGCAGTGCTAGAGGCCCCGGGACAGGGTGGGGTCAGCCCCAGCATTTT
CSARGPGTGWGQPQHF
>-|TRBV12-5|TRBJ1-2|few
TGTGCTAGTGGTTTGGGGGGTCGGTACACCTTC
CASGLGGRYTF
>-|TRBV12-3/TRBV12-4|TRBJ2-3|many
TGTGCCAGCAGTACCTATACATCTTTGTGGTTAGGGCTAGATACGCAGTATTTT
CASSTYTSLWLGLDTQYF
>TRBD2|TRBV19|TRBJ2-1|-
TGTGCCAGTAGTATAGATCACCGGGAGGCTTTTTACAATGAGCAGTTCTTC
CASSIDHREAFYNEQFF
>-|TRBV20-1|TRBJ2-7|many
TGCAGTGCTATGGGGGCGGGAACTTACGAGCAGTACTTC
CSAMGAGTYEQYF
>TRBD1|TRBV3-1|TRBJ2-5|-
TGTGCCAGCAGCCAAAGTGGGACAGAAGAGACCCAGTACTTC
CASSQSGTEETQYF
>-|TRBV24-1|TRBJ2-6|-
TGTGCCACCAGTGATTCTGGGTGGAGCTCTGGGGCCAACGTCCTGACTTTC
CATSDSGWSSGANVLTF
>-|TRBV5-8|TRBJ2-5|-
TGTGCCAGCAGCTTGGGAGACGGACAAGAGACCCAGTACTTC
CASSLGDGQETQYF
>-|TRBV29-1|TRBJ1-1|many
TGCAGCTCTAGGCGGCCAATGAACACTGAAGCTTTCTTT
CSSRRPMNTEAFF
>TRBD2|TRBV30|TRBJ2-1|few
TGTGCCTGGAGTGTACGGCCTGTAGTTACTAGCGGGAGGGATGAGCAGTTCTTC
CAWSVRPVVTSGRDEQFF
>-|TRBV12-3/TRBV12-4|TRBJ2-1|many
TGTGCCAGCAGCCGGGACGGGATGGCCTACAATGAGCAGTTCTTC
CASSRDGMAYNEQFF